The clone carrying this T cell receptor (beta chain) was seen only a few times. This sample was taken from a study of cytomegalovirus exposure and HLA in healthy donors. With 60 Vbeta and 13 Jbeta primers, the PCR was carried out. Measured with immunoSEQ multiplex PCR; TCRdb has only the in-frame clones, and not every one. The sample consists of some 200,000 clones, about four fifths of them appearing once. Germline V lookup: CDR1 MNHNY, CDR2 SVGAGI (reference sequence). This CDR3 comprises 14 residues. V shed 4 bases and J 4 bases; nucleotides not matched to a gene: 4. The chain couples TRBV6-6 to TRBJ2-1, with TRBD2 matching 7 bases. The clonotype comes from a male donor in good health and CMV-seropositive. The sequenced material came from PBMCs. The CDR3 reads CASSLNGRYNEQFF. In DNA, the CDR3 is TGTGCCAGCAGTTTAAACGGGAGGTACAATGAGCAGTTCTTC.